The rows below give T cell receptor beta chains drawn from one sample of a study of T cell changes during pregnancy in multiple sclerosis. The repertoire was sequenced with immunoSEQ multiplex PCR; TCRdb's copy has only in-frame clones and lacks some. This table holds approximately 33,000 clones, around nine tenths found once. Sequencing was performed on CD4+ T cells from peripheral blood mononuclear cells, taken in the first trimester of pregnancy. These receptors all come from a female donor in good health, enrolled as a control in a pregnancy study. Both conserved end residues are part of each CDR3. Each record gives: J gene, D gene, V gene, clone size, CDR3 DNA, CDR3 protein. The D gene is left open where the match is weak. Clone size appears in some rows only: once, few, many, or a class for an expanded clone.

TRBJ1-5	.	TRBV11-1	.	TGTGCCGTCAACCCCGAGTCCCAGCATTTT	CAVNPESQHF
TRBJ2-4	.	TRBV19	.	TGTGCCAGTACCCATCCACGGGAGAGAGGCATTCAGTACTTC	CASTHPRERGIQYF
TRBJ2-6	TRBD2	TRBV7-9	medium-sized	TGTGCCAGCAGCCCCCGGGGAGGGGCCCCTGGCTCTGGGGCCAACGTCCTGACTTTC	CASSPRGGAPGSGANVLTF
TRBJ2-5	TRBD2	TRBV9	.	TGTGCCAGCAGCGTAGGAATGGCGGGGGGCCAAGAGACCCAGTACTTC	CASSVGMAGGQETQYF
TRBJ2-3	.	TRBV7-9	.	TGTGCCAGCACCTGGGGGGGGCCCAGCACAGATACGCAGTATTTT	CASTWGGPSTDTQYF
TRBJ1-3	TRBD1	TRBV19	.	TGTGCCAGTCGCTCCGGGACAGCTGGAAACACCATATATTTT	CASRSGTAGNTIYF
TRBJ2-6	.	TRBV27	.	TGTACCAGCAGTTTAATAGGGGCCAACGTCCTGACTTTC	CTSSLIGANVLTF
TRBJ1-2	.	TRBV19	.	TGTGCCAGTAGGGGGACAATCGCTAACTATGGCTACACCTTC	CASRGTIANYGYTF
TRBJ2-7	.	TRBV6-4	.	TGTGCCAGCAGTGAGCTGGCGGGATCCGAGCAGTACTTC	CASSELAGSEQYF
TRBJ1-2	.	TRBV7-9	.	TGTGCCAGCAGCTTAGCAGGGGATGGCTACACCTTC	CASSLAGDGYTF
TRBJ1-5	.	TRBV4-1	.	TGCGCCAGCAGCCAAGATGCTAGGGGGCAGCCCCAGCATTTT	CASSQDARGQPQHF
TRBJ2-1	.	TRBV7-2	.	TGTGCCAGCAGCTTATCCTCCGTTTACTACAATGAGCAGTTCTTC	CASSLSSVYYNEQFF
TRBJ2-3	.	TRBV7-2	once	TGTGCCAGCAGCCCTACTGGAGGTGTTGGCACAGATACGCAGTATTTT	CASSPTGGVGTDTQYF
TRBJ2-7	TRBD1	TRBV9	.	TGTGCCAGCAGCGTAGGAGGACAGGGGGACCCCGCCAGGTACTTC	CASSVGGQGDPARYF
TRBJ2-7	.	TRBV29-1	.	TGCAGCGTTGAATCCGCAGGGGCCGAGCAGTACTTC	CSVESAGAEQYF
TRBJ1-6	.	TRBV7-2	.	TGTGCCAGCAGCTCTAGTATCTTTTATAATTCACCCCTCCACTTT	CASSSSIFYNSPLHF
TRBJ1-2	TRBD1	TRBV7-6	once	TGTGCCAGCAGCAGGGGACAGGGCTTGGGCTATGGCTACACCTTC	CASSRGQGLGYGYTF
TRBJ1-6	TRBD1	TRBV13	.	TGTGCCAGCAGCTTATGGACAGGGGAATATAATTCACCCCTCCACTTT	CASSLWTGEYNSPLHF
TRBJ2-3	.	TRBV7-3	.	TGTGCCAGCAGCTTTAACGCCGGGGGCACAGATACGCAGTATTTT	CASSFNAGGTDTQYF
TRBJ1-2	TRBD1	TRBV30	.	TGTGCCTGGAAGGGGCAGGGGGCGCGAAATGGCTACACCTTC	CAWKGQGARNGYTF
TRBJ1-1	TRBD1	TRBV5-1	few	TGCGCCAGCAGCTTGACAGGGGGTGGTAACACTGAAGCTTTCTTT	CASSLTGGGNTEAFF
TRBJ1-4	.	TRBV5-4	.	TGTGCCAGCAGCCCGGGACACCGGGGGGGAAATGAAAAACTGTTTTTT	CASSPGHRGGNEKLFF
TRBJ1-3	.	TRBV7-2	.	TGTGCCAGCAGCTTAGAGCAAGTCTCTGGAAACACCATATATTTT	CASSLEQVSGNTIYF
TRBJ1-2	.	TRBV9	.	TGTGCCAGCAGCGTAGCACGGGAGGGCTACACCTTC	CASSVAREGYTF
TRBJ2-6	TRBD1	TRBV7-3	.	TGTGCCAGCAGCCCTACAGGGGGCGATTACTCTGGGGCCAACGTCCTGACTTTC	CASSPTGGDYSGANVLTF
TRBJ1-1	.	TRBV5-1	.	TGCGCCAGCAGCTTCCAAGGGCAGGGGCAAACTGAAGCTTTCTTT	CASSFQGQGQTEAFF
TRBJ1-1	.	TRBV5-6	.	TGTGCCAGCAGCTTTGAGTTTGACAGCCCACAAAATGAAGCTTTCTTT	CASSFEFDSPQNEAFF
TRBJ1-5	TRBD1	TRBV10-3	once	TGTGCCATCAGTAAGGGGACAGACAATCAGCCCCAGCATTTT	CAISKGTDNQPQHF
TRBJ2-5	TRBD2	TRBV19	once	TGTGCCAGTAGTATCCCTAGCGGGGGCCCCAGAATCGAGGAGACCCAGTACTTC	CASSIPSGGPRIEETQYF
TRBJ2-5	TRBD2	TRBV7-8	.	TGTGCCAGCAGCCCCCGTGACGGGGGGTACCAAGAGACCCAGTACTTC	CASSPRDGGYQETQYF
TRBJ1-2	.	TRBV27	.	TGTGCCAGCAGTTTATCACACGCTAACTATGGCTACACCTTC	CASSLSHANYGYTF
TRBJ1-3	TRBD1	TRBV4-3	.	TGCGCCAGCAGCCAAGTGACAGGGAGAAACACCATATATTTT	CASSQVTGRNTIYF
TRBJ2-3	TRBD2	TRBV6-5	.	TGTGCCAGCAGTATAAGCGGGGGGAGCACAGATACGCAGTATTTT	CASSISGGSTDTQYF
TRBJ2-3	.	TRBV11-1	once	TGTGCCAGCACTTGGGGGGAGGTGGCCAATACGCAGTATTTT	CASTWGEVANTQYF
TRBJ2-6	.	TRBV27	once	TGTGCCGCAGGTAGCTCTGGGGCCAACGTCCTGACTTTC	CAAGSSGANVLTF
TRBJ2-3	TRBD2	TRBV9	once	TGTGCCAGCAGCGAGAGACTAGCGGGGGGTAGTCTCACAGATACGCAGTATTTT	CASSERLAGGSLTDTQYF
TRBJ1-5	.	TRBV20-1	once	TGCAGTGCGGGCAGAGATCAGCCCCAGCATTTT	CSAGRDQPQHF
TRBJ2-5	.	TRBV20-1	.	TGCAGTGGTCAGGGACAAGAGACCCAGTACTTC	CSGQGQETQYF
TRBJ2-1	TRBD2	TRBV2	.	TGTGCCAGCAGTGAAGTCCTAGCGGGGGGGGCACAGTTCTTC	CASSEVLAGGAQFF
TRBJ1-2	.	TRBV25-1	.	TGTGCCAGCAGTGCAACAGGCTATGGCTACACCTTC	CASSATGYGYTF
TRBJ1-1	TRBD1	TRBV12-5	.	TGTGCTAGTGGAAAGACAGGGGGGACTGAAGCTTTCTTT	CASGKTGGTEAFF
TRBJ1-6	TRBD1	TRBV4-1	few	TGCGCCAGCAGCCAAGAACACAGGGGTTTTGATAATTCACCCCTCCACTTT	CASSQEHRGFDNSPLHF
TRBJ2-7	TRBD1	TRBV6-1	.	TGTGCCAGCAGTGCCCTAAGGGGGCCGGGCTCCTACGAGCAGTACTTC	CASSALRGPGSYEQYF
TRBJ2-3	.	TRBV5-6	.	TGTGCCAGCAACTGGGGCAGGGAACCAGATACGCAGTATTTT	CASNWGREPDTQYF
TRBJ2-5	.	TRBV7-2	.	TGTGCCAGCAGTCGACCGAGGGGGTCAGAGACCCAGTACTTC	CASSRPRGSETQYF
TRBJ1-2	.	TRBV30	.	TGTGCCTGGAGCCGGGACAAGCCCTATGGCTACACCTTC	CAWSRDKPYGYTF
TRBJ1-4	.	TRBV23-1	.	TGCGCCAGCAGTCCCCGGGACACAACTAATGAAAAACTGTTTTTT	CASSPRDTTNEKLFF
TRBJ1-1	TRBD1	TRBV5-1	.	TGCGCCAGCAGCTATTCAGGGGGAATGAACACTGAAGCTTTCTTT	CASSYSGGMNTEAFF
TRBJ2-7	.	TRBV4-3	.	TGCGCCAGCAGCCAAGATTGGCGGACCTACGAGCAGTACTTC	CASSQDWRTYEQYF
TRBJ1-2	.	TRBV28	.	TGTGCCAGCAGTTTCCCTTTTGCTAACTATGGCTACACCTTC	CASSFPFANYGYTF
TRBJ2-3	.	TRBV5-1	.	TGCGCCAGCAGCTTAAAGGGGCCGCACACAGATACGCAGTATTTT	CASSLKGPHTDTQYF
TRBJ2-5	TRBD2	TRBV5-1	.	TGCGCCAGCAGCAGGGCCTCTAGCGGGGGGGCCGGGGAGACCCAGTACTTC	CASSRASSGGAGETQYF
TRBJ1-5	.	TRBV30	.	TGTGCCTGGAGTCAGACAGACAATCAGCCCCAGCATTTT	CAWSQTDNQPQHF